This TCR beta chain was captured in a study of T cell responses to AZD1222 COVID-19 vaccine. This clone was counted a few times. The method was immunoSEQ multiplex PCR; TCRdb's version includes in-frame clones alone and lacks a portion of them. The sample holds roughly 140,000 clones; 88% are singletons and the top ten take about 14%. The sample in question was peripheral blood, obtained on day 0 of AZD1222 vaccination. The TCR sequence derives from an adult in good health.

CDR3 sequence (DNA): TGTGCCACCAGTGACCCCGGGTCCTCCTCATATGGCTACACCTTC. It is translated as CATSDPGSSSYGYTF. The gene calls are TRBV24-1 and TRBJ1-2, with D unclear. Trimming shortened V by 4 bases and J by 5 bases, and 16 bases separated the two germline ends. CDR3 length: 15 amino acids. Per germline, CDR1 KGHDR and CDR2 SFDVKD.